Presented here are 20 T cell receptor beta chains from one specimen sequenced in a study of blood T cell repertoires in COVID-19. The data were produced by immunoSEQ multiplex PCR, yet TCRdb's version contains in-frame clones alone and is incomplete. The sample records 100,000 to 150,000 clones, 65% to 85% being singletons. The sequenced sample consisted of peripheral blood. These receptors were taken from an elderly man with active or convalescent COVID-19.

This CDR3 is CASSLGGRSYEQYF. In DNA, the CDR3 is TGTGCCAGCAGTTTAGGGGGCCGCTCCTACGAGCAGTACTTC. This sequence joins TRBV27 and TRBJ2-7; D may be TRBD1 (6 bases). The CDR3 has 14 amino acids. Trimming removed 2 bases at V and 0 bases at J, with 8 bases between. The germline CDR1 and CDR2 sequences are MNHEY and SMNVEV (reference sequence).

This clone was counted only a few times. The rearrangement uses TRBV7-3 and TRBJ2-1; 8 nucleotides agree with TRBD1. Germline CDR1 and CDR2: SGHTA and FQGTGA. The CDR3 totals 16 residues. Trimming removed 1 base from V and 2 bases from J; junction bases left unmatched: 4. The CDR3 DNA reads TGTGCCAGCAGCTTAAACACAGGGGGGACCTACAATGAGCAGTTCTTC. It encodes CASSLNTGGTYNEQFF. The full variable domain, its missing parts supplied by reference TRBV7-3 and TRBJ2-1, is GAGVSQTPSNKVTEKGKYVELRCDPISGHTALYWYRQSLGQGPEFLIYFQGTGAADDSGLPNDRFFAVRPEGSVSTLKIQRTERGDSAVYLCASSLNTGGTYNEQFFGPGTRLTVL.

This clone was seen only a few times. The chain uses TRBV27 and TRBJ1-5, with TRBD1 as a possible D gene (6 bases). The V gene lost 5 bases and the J gene lost 5 bases, with 13 bases spanning the gap. The CDR3 contains 14 residues. Germline lookup yields CDR1 MNHEY and CDR2 SMNVEV (reference sequence). CDR3 sequence reads: CASSRGHLDQPQHF. CDR3 nucleotides: TGTGCCAGCAGTAGGGGACACCTCGATCAGCCCCAGCATTTT.

This chain links TRBV15 with TRBJ2-3; D might be TRBD2 (5 bases). The CDR3 sequence is 14 residues long. CDR1 is LNHNV, CDR2 YYDKDF, per germline (reference sequence). V gave up 6 bases and J gave up 1 base, with 11 bases separating them. The CDR3 is CATSEVARTDTQYF. DNA of the CDR3: TGTGCCACCAGTGAGGTAGCGCGCACAGATACGCAGTATTTT.

The J gene is TRBJ2-2, the V gene TRBV6-5; D is unresolved. The V end lost 6 bases, the J end lost 2 bases, and 13 bases lay between the germline ends. Germline V lookup: CDR1 MNHEY, CDR2 SVGAGI. The CDR3 runs 15 residues. The CDR3 DNA reads as TGTGCCAGCAGAGCGAGCCCCTATAACACCGGGGAGCTGTTTTTT. It yields the protein CASRASPYNTGELFF.

J is TRBJ2-7 and V is TRBV4-3, with 8 bases that match TRBD1. Per germline, CDR1 LGHNA and CDR2 YSLEER. V lost 4 bases, J lost 7 bases, and 6 bases stayed unmatched. The CDR3 is 13 residues long. DNA of the CDR3: TGCGCCAGCAGCCGAACAGGGGGTTGGGAGCAGTACTTC. Translation gives CASSRTGGWEQYF.

This chain joins TRBV11-2 and TRBJ1-4; D is uncertain. Germline lookup yields CDR1 SGHAT and CDR2 FQNNGV. Trimming took off 5 bases at V and 1 base at J, with 5 bases between the two ends. The CDR3 spans 13 residues. CDR3 in amino acids: CASSQQTNEKLFF. The CDR3 DNA reads TGTGCCAGCAGCCAACAAACTAATGAAAAACTGTTTTTT.

The chain combines TRBV9 with TRBJ1-3; 7 bases line up with TRBD1. V dropped 0 bases and J dropped 4; count of bases not matched to a gene: 4. CDR1 and CDR2 from the germline V gene are SGDLS and YYNGEE. CDR3 length equals 15 residues. This CDR3 reads CASSVGDSLGNTIYF. In DNA, the CDR3 is TGTGCCAGCAGCGTAGGGGACAGCTTAGGAAACACCATATATTTT.

CDR3 DNA: TGTGCCAGCAGCTTAGCGGGCAGGGAAGAGACCCAGTACTTC. Translated: CASSLAGREETQYF. The rearrangement joins TRBV7-9 to TRBJ2-5; D possibly corresponds to TRBD1 (5 bases). The germline V gene has CDR1 SEHNR and CDR2 FQNEAQ (reference sequence). V was clipped by 0 bases and J by 3 bases, with 8 bases between them. The CDR3 length is 14 residues.

The J gene is TRBJ1-2, the V gene TRBV15, with D possibly TRBD1 on 6 matching bases. Between the trimmed V and J ends, which lost 0 bases and 7 bases, there was a span of 15 bases. CDR1 is LNHNV and CDR2 is YYDKDF in the germline V gene (reference sequence). The CDR3 extends over 15 amino acids. The CDR3 loop reads CATSRDKGGLFGYTF. CDR3 coding DNA: TGTGCCACCAGCAGAGATAAGGGGGGGCTCTTTGGCTACACCTTC.

The chain has TRBV19 and TRBJ2-3, with 12 bases that match TRBD2. The CDR3 extends over 16 amino acids. Per the germline V gene, CDR1 is LNHDA and CDR2 is SQIVND (reference sequence). After removal of 0 bases from V and 7 bases from J, the junction contained 5 bases not matched to a gene. Written as DNA, the CDR3 is TGTGCCAGTAGTATAGATCCTGGACTAGCGGGAAATACGCAGTATTTT. It translates to CASSIDPGLAGNTQYF.

This chain uses TRBV7-2 with TRBJ1-5, with 7 bases that match TRBD1. Trimming at V came to 0 bases and at J to 6 bases, leaving 5 bases not matched to a gene. In germline, CDR1 is SGHTA, CDR2 FQGNSA. The CDR3 is 15 residues long. CDR3 residues: CASSLAGGKGQPQHF. The CDR3 DNA reads as TGTGCCAGCAGCTTAGCAGGGGGCAAGGGTCAGCCCCAGCATTTT.

The genes are TRBV7-9 and TRBJ1-2; the match to TRBD1 covers 8 bases. The CDR3 is 15 residues long. CDR1 SEHNR and CDR2 FQNEAQ come from the germline V gene (reference sequence). The trim removed 5 bases at V and 4 bases at J, leaving 9 bases unmatched. The CDR3 loop reads CASSGEQGVAYGYTF. CDR3 nucleotide sequence: TGTGCCAGCAGCGGTGAACAGGGGGTAGCCTATGGCTACACCTTC.

This clone was recorded only once. The chain couples TRBV7-9 to TRBJ2-7; TRBD1 matches 7 bases. V was pared by 5 bases and J by 4 bases, with 8 bases of the junction left unmatched. This CDR3 has 14 amino acids. Germline CDR1 is SEHNR and CDR2 is FQNEAQ (reference sequence). Here the CDR3 reads CASSGPDRKYEQYF. DNA for the CDR3: TGTGCCAGCAGCGGACCGGACAGGAAGTACGAGCAGTACTTC. Based on the CDR3 plus reference TRBV7-9 and TRBJ2-7, the full variable domain is DTGVSQNPRHKITKRGQNVTFRCDPISEHNRLYWYRQTLGQGPEFLTYFQNEAQLEKSRLLSDRFSAERPKGSFSTLEIQRTEQGDSAMYLCASSGPDRKYEQYFGPGTRLTVT.

V is TRBV19 and J is TRBJ2-7, with D maybe TRBD1 (6 bases). The CDR3 loop spans 13 amino acids. CDR1 is LNHDA, CDR2 SQIVND, per germline (reference sequence). Trimming pared 5 bases from V and 0 bases from J, leaving 8 bases between. CDR3 in DNA: TGTGCCAGTAGTGCGACAGGCTCCTACGAGCAGTACTTC. This encodes CASSATGSYEQYF.

Here the CDR3 reads CASRNMGGGYGYTF. CDR3 nucleotide sequence: TGTGCCAGTAGGAACATGGGGGGTGGCTATGGCTACACCTTC. This chain uses TRBV19 with TRBJ1-2; D perhaps matches TRBD1 (5 bases). The V end lost 6 bases, the J end lost 4 bases, and 15 bases lay between the germline ends. The germline V gene encodes CDR1 LNHDA and CDR2 SQIVND (reference sequence). The CDR3 totals 14 residues. Complete variable domain (other parts from reference TRBV19 and TRBJ1-2): DGGITQSPKYLFRKEGQNVTLSCEQNLNHDAMYWYRQDPGQGLRLIYYSQIVNDFQKGDIAEGYSVSREKKESFPLTVTSAQKNPTAFYLCASRNMGGGYGYTFGSGTRLTVV.

In regard to this clone: At one end, the junction sequence differs from germline, possibly due to a read error. This chain's CDR3 is CASSLQLQGAATF. CDR3 coding DNA: TGTGCCAGCAGCTTACAACTACAGGGGGCCGCGACTTTC. The J gene is TRBJ1-2, the V gene TRBV7-2; TRBD1 matches 9 bases. The CDR3 covers 13 residues. Per germline, CDR1 SGHTA and CDR2 FQGNSA. The variable domain in full, with the rest retrieved from reference TRBV7-2 and TRBJ1-2, is GAGVSQSPSNKVTEKGKDVELRCDPISGHTALYWYRQSLGQGLEFLIYFQGNSAPDKSGLPSDRFSAERTGGSVSTLTIQRTQQEDSAVYLCASSLQLQGAATFGSGTRLTVV.

The chain couples TRBV11-2 to TRBJ2-7; 9 positions agree with TRBD2. Germline values: CDR1 SGHAT, CDR2 FQNNGV. Losses at the gene ends were 2 bases for V and 6 bases for J; bases not matched to a gene: 5. The CDR3 runs to 14 residues. CDR3 DNA: TGTGCCAGCAGCTTACTCGGCGGGGGGGGCGAGCAGTACTTC. Protein product: CASSLLGGGGEQYF.

The chain has TRBV14 and TRBJ1-3; D gene ambiguous. V lost 1 base to trimming and J lost 0 bases, with 7 bases between them. The germline gives CDR1 SGHDN, CDR2 FVKESK. The CDR3 is 15 residues long. Here the CDR3 reads CASSQVQRSGNTIYF. CDR3 bases: TGTGCCAGCAGCCAAGTGCAGCGCTCTGGAAACACCATATATTTT.

V gene TRBV28 combines with J gene TRBJ2-2; TRBD1 might be the D (5 bases). The CDR3 totals 17 residues. Germline V CDR1 and CDR2: MDHEN, SYDVKM. Trimming pared 3 bases from V and 0 bases from J, leaving 14 bases between. CDR3 nucleotides: TGTGCCAGCAGTTTCGCCAGGGATCACGCGAACACCGGGGAGCTGTTTTTT. Protein: CASSFARDHANTGELFF.